This TCR beta chain was sequenced during a study of monozygotic twins with inflammatory bowel disease. Skipping T cell sorting, the study isolated total RNA directly from whole blood. Broader study findings: Immunosuppressive treatments differing between patients may have added repertoire variability. Using the inverse Simpson index, IBD patients had lower TCRbeta diversity than healthy co-twins.

No DNA is given; TCRdb re-called the 5' RACE reads and lists each CDR3 protein once. This sample's table has 330,000 or so distinct CDR3 sequences. As for this clonotype: Antigen unknown.

Germline loops: CDR1 MNHNS, CDR2 SASEGT. This CDR3 is built from 15 residues. What was sequenced was blood. The sequence was collected from a human donor with ulcerative colitis or Crohn's disease, or a healthy co-twin of an affected twin (not recorded which). The chain carries TRBV6-1 and TRBJ2-4. The CDR3 region is CASSEDSLSKNIQYF.